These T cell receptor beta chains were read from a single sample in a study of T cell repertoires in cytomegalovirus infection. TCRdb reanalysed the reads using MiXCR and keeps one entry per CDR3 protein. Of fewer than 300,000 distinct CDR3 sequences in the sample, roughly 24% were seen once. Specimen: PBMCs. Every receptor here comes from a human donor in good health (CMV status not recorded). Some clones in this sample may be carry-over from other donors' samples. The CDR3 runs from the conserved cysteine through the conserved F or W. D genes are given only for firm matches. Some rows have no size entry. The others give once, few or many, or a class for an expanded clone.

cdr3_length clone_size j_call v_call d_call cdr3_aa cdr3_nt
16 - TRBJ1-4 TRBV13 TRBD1 CASSLGDRGNPEKLFF TGTGCCAGCAGCTTAGGGGACAGGGGGAATCCTGAAAAACTGTTTTTT
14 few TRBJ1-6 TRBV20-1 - CSAIPRAANSPLHF TGCAGTGCTATACCTCGGGCAGCAAATTCACCCCTCCACTTT
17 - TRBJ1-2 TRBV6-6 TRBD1 CASSVPGQGVGGYGYTF TGTGCCAGCAGTGTCCCGGGACAGGGGGTGGGCGGGTATGGCTACACCTTC
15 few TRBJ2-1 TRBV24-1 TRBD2 CATSDPGLGDNEQFF TGTGCCACCAGTGATCCGGGACTAGGGGACAATGAGCAGTTCTTC
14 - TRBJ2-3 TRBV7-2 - CASSSTGAQGAQYF TGTGCCAGCAGCTCAACCGGGGCCCAAGGGGCGCAGTATTTT
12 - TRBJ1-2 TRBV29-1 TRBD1 CSASGGWGGYTF TGCAGCGCCTCAGGGGGGTGGGGTGGCTACACCTTC
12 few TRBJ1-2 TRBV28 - CASRPGGYGYTF TGTGCCAGCAGACCGGGGGGCTATGGCTACACCTTC
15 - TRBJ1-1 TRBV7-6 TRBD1 CASSLMGQGSTEAFF TGTGCCAGCAGCTTAATGGGACAGGGGAGTACTGAAGCTTTCTTT
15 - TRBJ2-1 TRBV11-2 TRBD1 CASSSSGQGNNEQFF TGTGCCAGCAGCTCAAGCGGACAGGGTAACAATGAGCAGTTCTTC
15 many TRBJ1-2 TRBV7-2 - CASSFDRGRDYGYTF TGTGCCAGCAGCTTCGATCGGGGACGAGACTATGGCTACACCTTC
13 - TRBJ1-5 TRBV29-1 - CSVVPGGGQPQHF TGCAGCGTTGTTCCGGGAGGAGGACAGCCCCAGCATTTT
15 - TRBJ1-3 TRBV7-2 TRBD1 CASSGRDSPGNTIYF TGTGCCAGCAGCGGAAGGGACAGTCCTGGAAACACCATATATTTT